These 26 T cell receptor beta chains came from one sample sequenced in a study of T cell responses to AZD1222 COVID-19 vaccine. Sequencing used immunoSEQ multiplex PCR; TCRdb keeps in-frame clones, though not all of them. The table records 95,000 or so clones, about 88% of them present only once. The material sequenced was peripheral blood, taken on day 0 of AZD1222 vaccination. The receptor source for this set is an adult in good health.

This clone is a singleton in its sample. Here the CDR3 reads CASSDRTGPDTQYF. The CDR3 DNA reads as TGCGCCAGCAGTGACCGGACAGGGCCAGATACGCAGTATTTT. The chain joins TRBV10-1 to TRBJ2-3; the match to TRBD1 covers 8 bases. Germline V gene lookup returns CDR1 WNHNN and CDR2 SYGVQD (reference sequence). The V gene end was trimmed by 3 bases and the J gene end by 4 bases; junction bases not matched to a gene: 3. The CDR3 is 14 residues long.

Points on this clone: Within the sample, other DNA sequences also encode this same CDR3. The rearrangement uses TRBV18 and TRBJ1-5, with D maybe TRBD1 (6 bases). This CDR3 is built from 15 residues. V dropped 1 base and J dropped 2 bases, with 9 bases sitting between them. The germline V gene encodes CDR1 KGHSH and CDR2 LQKENI. The CDR3 DNA reads TGTGCCAGCTCACCACAGGGGGTGGGCAATCAGCCCCAGCATTTT. Translation gives CASSPQGVGNQPQHF.

This chain uses TRBV5-4 with TRBJ2-1; 13 bases map to TRBD2. Unmatched junction bases numbered 3, after V lost 2 bases and J lost 4 bases. The CDR3 runs to 16 residues. From germline, CDR1 is SGHNT and CDR2 YYREEE (reference sequence). This CDR3 is CASSFGGLAGYNEQFF. The CDR3 region has the DNA TGTGCCAGCAGCTTTGGGGGACTAGCGGGATACAATGAGCAGTTCTTC.

The chain is built from TRBV5-1 and TRBJ1-4; TRBD1 might be the D (6 bases). V gave up 3 bases and J gave up 7 bases, with 19 bases separating them. CDR1 SGHRS and CDR2 YFSETQ come from the germline V gene. The CDR3 is 16 residues long. In DNA form, the CDR3 reads TGCGCCAGCAGCTACAGGGTTACAGGTTTCGGTGAAAAACTGTTTTTT. Protein sequence: CASSYRVTGFGEKLFF.

V gene TRBV15 combines with J gene TRBJ1-1; D might be TRBD1 (6 bases). Trimming stripped 6 bases from V and 5 bases from J, with 28 bases between. The CDR3 extends over 18 amino acids. CDR1 and CDR2 (germline): LNHNV, YYDKDF (reference sequence). The chain's CDR3 is CATREGTGFAPLGTEAFF. CDR3 sequence (DNA): TGTGCCACCAGGGAAGGTACAGGGTTTGCGCCCCTGGGGACTGAAGCTTTCTTT.

The genes are TRBV5-1 and TRBJ1-6; 11 bases are shared with TRBD1. The germline CDR1 and CDR2 sequences are SGHRS and YFSETQ. V dropped 1 base and J dropped 6; count of bases not matched to a gene: 6. This CDR3 is 17 amino acids long. The CDR3 protein is CASSLSGTGGFNSPLHF. The CDR3 coding sequence is TGCGCCAGCAGCTTGTCCGGGACAGGGGGATTTAATTCACCCCTCCACTTT.

This clone has a single count. This rearrangement joins TRBV6-4 to TRBJ2-1, with D perhaps TRBD1 or TRBD2 (5 bases each). V was pared by 5 bases and J by 2 bases, with 7 bases between. Germline CDR1 is MRHNA and CDR2 is SNTAGT. The CDR3 runs 13 residues. This CDR3 reads CASSSGPYNEQFF. The DNA of the CDR3 is TGTGCCAGCAGTTCGGGACCCTACAATGAGCAGTTCTTC.

The J gene is TRBJ1-1, the V gene TRBV7-2, with D unresolved. Germline lookup yields CDR1 SGHTA and CDR2 FQGNSA. CDR3 length equals 16 residues. With 5 bases removed from V and 0 bases from J, the gap between germline ends came to 16 bases. The CDR3 bases are TGTGCCAGCAGCCTCCAAGCCAGCGCGTTGAACACTGAAGCTTTCTTT. As protein: CASSLQASALNTEAFF.

This clone was picked up one time. The V call is TRBV6-6, the J call TRBJ1-2, with unresolved D. Trimming removed 4 bases from V and 4 bases from J, with 4 bases in between. The germline V gene has CDR1 MNHNY and CDR2 SVGAGI (reference sequence). There are 11 residues in the CDR3. This chain's CDR3 is CASSSAYGYTF. For the CDR3, the DNA is TGTGCCAGCAGTTCGGCCTATGGCTACACCTTC.

The chain uses TRBV7-3 and TRBJ1-2, with D tentatively TRBD1 (6 bases). Between the trimmed V and J ends, which lost 5 bases and 6 bases, there was a span of 10 bases. CDR1 and CDR2 from the germline V gene are SGHTA and FQGTGA. This CDR3 spans 12 amino acids. CDR3 DNA: TGTGCCAGCAGCCAGGACAGACATGGCTACACCTTC. Amino acids: CASSQDRHGYTF.

This clone showed up just once. This rearrangement joins TRBV14 to TRBJ1-1, with no clear D. CDR1 is SGHDN, CDR2 FVKESK, per germline. The CDR3 consists of 14 residues. Deletions cut 1 base from V and 1 base from J, with 7 bases between. Here the CDR3 reads CASSQVARNTEAFF. Written as DNA, the CDR3 is TGTGCCAGCAGCCAAGTGGCCAGGAACACTGAAGCTTTCTTT.

CDR3 DNA sequence: TGTGCCAGCAGCTCTATCGGGGCGAGCTACACCTTC. It yields the protein CASSSIGASYTF. The J gene is TRBJ1-2, the V gene TRBV7-8; tentative D call: TRBD1 (5 bases). Trimming pared 4 bases from V and 9 bases from J, leaving 12 bases between. The CDR3 sequence is 12 residues long. Germline values: CDR1 SGHVS, CDR2 FQNEAQ. The whole variable domain, filled in from reference TRBV7-8 and TRBJ1-2, reads GAGVSQSPRYKVAKRGQDVALRCDPISGHVSLFWYQQALGQGPEFLTYFQNEAQLDKSGLPSDRFFAERPEGSVSTLKIQRTQQEDSAVYLCASSSIGASYTFGSGTRLTVV.

The V call is TRBV7-9, the J call TRBJ1-5, with D tentatively TRBD1 (6 bases). The germline V gene has CDR1 SEHNR and CDR2 FQNEAQ (reference sequence). The V gene lost 1 base and the J gene lost 5 bases, with 12 bases spanning the gap. This CDR3 is 15 amino acids long. The CDR3 sequence is CASSLGGKGDQPQHF. The CDR3 nucleotides are TGTGCCAGCAGCTTAGGGGGCAAGGGGGATCAGCCCCAGCATTTT.

The gene calls are TRBV12-3 or TRBV12-4 and TRBJ1-5, with 9 bases fitting TRBD1. The CDR3 covers 13 residues. Trimming removed 7 bases from V and 7 bases from J; junction bases left unmatched: 5. This CDR3 reads CASKGQGWQPQHF. DNA of the CDR3: TGTGCCAGCAAGGGACAGGGTTGGCAGCCCCAGCATTTT.

The chain joins TRBV11-2 to TRBJ2-3; D remains ambiguous. This CDR3 comprises 14 residues. Germline CDR1 and CDR2: SGHAT and FQNNGV. In nucleotides, the CDR3 is TGTGCTACCCAGGATTGGGGTCGGGCAGATACGCAGTATTTT. It yields the protein CATQDWGRADTQYF.

This chain connects TRBV5-4 to TRBJ1-2; D remains ambiguous. Germline CDR1 SGHNT, CDR2 YYREEE (reference sequence). CDR3 length: 15 amino acids. Trimming stripped 3 bases from V and 6 bases from J, with 18 bases between. CDR3 nucleotides: TGTGCCAGCAGCTCCCAGAGCCGGAATGTGGATGGCTACACCTTC. Translation: CASSSQSRNVDGYTF. The entire variable domain, with the rest obtained from reference TRBV5-4 and TRBJ1-2, is as follows: ETGVTQSPTHLIKTRGQQVTLRCSSQSGHNTVSWYQQALGQGPQFIFQYYREEENGRGNFPPRFSGLQFPNYSSELNVNALELDDSALYLCASSSQSRNVDGYTFGSGTRLTVV.

This chain connects TRBV19 to TRBJ2-3; possibly TRBD1 for D (9 bases). Looked up from germline, CDR1 is LNHDA and CDR2 is SQIVND (reference sequence). The CDR3 length is 17 residues. Trimming shortened V by 5 bases and J by 5 bases, and 23 bases separated the two germline ends. Written as DNA, the CDR3 is TGTGCCAGTAGTTTGGCCGGGAGGGACAGGGATGGAGATACGCAGTATTTT. This encodes CASSLAGRDRDGDTQYF.

The V call is TRBV6-2 or TRBV6-3, the J call TRBJ1-2; D uncertain. V was pared by 3 bases and J by 0 bases, with 8 bases between. The germline CDR1 and CDR2 sequences are MNHEY and SVGEGT. The CDR3 totals 14 residues. DNA of the CDR3: TGTGCCAGCAGTTATTACAGTTCTAACTATGGCTACACCTTC. Its protein product is CASSYYSSNYGYTF.

This clone came up a few times. This chain connects TRBV15 to TRBJ1-5; D unclear. This CDR3 has 15 amino acids. Germline V gives CDR1 LNHNV, CDR2 YYDKDF (reference sequence). V lost 4 bases to trimming and J lost 5 bases, with 15 bases between them. CDR3 DNA: TGTGCCACCAGCAACTCCCCGGACGGGTATCAGCCCCAGCATTTT. It is translated as CATSNSPDGYQPQHF. Variable domain in full (rest from reference TRBV15 and TRBJ1-5): DAMVIQNPRYQVTQFGKPVTLSCSQTLNHNVMYWYQQKSSQAPKLLFHYYDKDFNNEADTPDNFQSRRPNTSFCFLDIRSPGLGDTAMYLCATSNSPDGYQPQHFGDGTRLSIL.

J is TRBJ2-3 and V is TRBV14, with 11 bases that match TRBD2. The length of the CDR3 is 20 residues. With 5 bases clipped from V and 6 bases from J, the junction kept 22 bases outside the gene matches. Germline V gives CDR1 SGHDN, CDR2 FVKESK. The CDR3 region is CASSYGYSGGARGLMDTQYF. In DNA form, the CDR3 reads TGTGCCAGCAGCTACGGGTATAGCGGGGGGGCCCGTGGTTTAATGGATACGCAGTATTTT.

The V call is TRBV30, the J call TRBJ1-2; TRBD1 aligns across 7 bases. Looked up from germline, CDR1 is GTSNPN and CDR2 is SVGIG (reference sequence). Trimming removed 3 bases from V and 4 bases from J; junction bases left unmatched: 8. The CDR3 is 14 residues long. CDR3 sequence: CAWSAQGTVYGYTF. The CDR3 coding sequence is TGTGCCTGGAGCGCCCAGGGGACAGTCTATGGCTACACCTTC.

The V call is TRBV12-3 or TRBV12-4, the J call TRBJ2-1, with TRBD1 matching over 9 bases. The CDR3 has 13 amino acids. The V gene end was trimmed by 5 bases and the J gene end by 9 bases; junction bases not matched to a gene: 5. CDR3 bases: TGTGCCAGCAGTCCCGGGACAGGGTTTGAGCAGTTCTTC. Protein: CASSPGTGFEQFF.

The chain links TRBV5-1 to TRBJ1-3; D is undetermined. The CDR3 length is 15 residues. The germline gives CDR1 SGHRS, CDR2 YFSETQ. The V end was cut by 2 bases, the J end by 0 bases, with 9 bases between. This CDR3 reads CASSFRNFSGNTIYF. The CDR3 region has the DNA TGCGCCAGCAGCTTCCGAAATTTCTCTGGAAACACCATATATTTT. Full variable domain (missing parts from reference TRBV5-1 and TRBJ1-3): KAGVTQTPRYLIKTRGQQVTLSCSPISGHRSVSWYQQTPGQGLQFLFEYFSETQRNKGNFPGRFSGRQFSNSRSEMNVSTLELGDSALYLCASSFRNFSGNTIYFGEGSWLTVV.

This chain joins TRBV29-1 and TRBJ1-5; 7 nucleotides line up with TRBD1. Per germline, CDR1 SQVTM and CDR2 ANQGSEA. J lost 3 bases, V lost 4 bases, and 6 bases had no gene match. This CDR3 has 14 amino acids. The CDR3 DNA sequence: TGCAGCGTTGGGGCAGGGGGATTCAATCAGCCCCAGCATTTT. It yields the protein CSVGAGGFNQPQHF.

The chain employs TRBV5-1 and TRBJ2-3, with 9 bases identical to TRBD1. The CDR3 is 14 residues long. CDR1 is SGHRS, CDR2 YFSETQ, per germline. V trimming: 4 bases; J trimming: 4 bases; junction bases outside the gene matches: 4. The CDR3 here is CASSPDRGSDTQYF. CDR3 nucleotide sequence: TGCGCCAGCAGCCCCGACAGGGGGTCAGATACGCAGTATTTT.

The rearrangement links TRBV11-2 to TRBJ1-2; the match to TRBD1 covers 9 bases. The CDR3 has 12 amino acids. Losses at the gene ends were 3 bases for V and 7 bases for J; bases not matched to a gene: 0. Germline-derived CDR1 and CDR2 are SGHAT and FQNNGV. The CDR3 DNA is TGTGCCAGCAGCTTGGACAGGGGTGGCTACACCTTC. This translates into CASSLDRGGYTF.